This T cell receptor beta chain is from a study of vaccination effects on CD4 cells after COVID-19. Note on this clone: Its antigen remains unknown.

Germline V lookup: CDR1 SQVTM, CDR2 ANQGSEA. V lost 2 bases and J 3 bases, leaving 6 bases between the germline ends. This CDR3 has 12 residues. Libraries were prepared by immunoSEQ multiplex PCR; TCRdb keeps only in-frame clonotypes and omits some of them. Among 40,000 to 45,000 clones, 65% to 75% were seen once, and the ten largest hold 6.5% to 8.5%. Culture proceeded for nine to eleven days, and CD4+ T cells were then isolated. BNT162b2 vaccine or mRNA-1273 vaccine was given to participants in two doses. The input for sequencing was CD4+ T cells from PBMCs cultured without peptide, taken after COVID-19 vaccination. The chain links TRBV29-1 to TRBJ2-3; D gene ambiguous. The sequence was obtained from a human donor who received a COVID-19 vaccine. In nucleotides, the CDR3 is TGCAGCGTTGAATGGCCGACAGATACGCAGTATTTT. Amino acids: CSVEWPTDTQYF.